The entry that follows covers one T cell receptor (beta chain) sequence. Authors' methods: Reference gene primers were amplified, and this amplification served to estimate nucleated cell counts. Profiling relied on immunoSEQ multiplex PCR, and the TCRdb table lists in-frame clones only, not all of them. V and J calls and clone size follow that table, whereas D and trimming were derived from the DNA. The sample has just under 350,000 clones; over 70% are singletons. This sample is drawn from a study of blood T cell repertoires in COVID-19. Whole-study context: COVID-19 samples, acute and convalescent, were from the United States, Italy and Spain. T cells, B-cell-depleted T cells, or PBMCs supplied cDNA or gDNA.

From germline, CDR1 is MDHEN and CDR2 SYDVKM. Trimming pared 6 bases from V and 7 bases from J, leaving 16 bases between. The CDR3 totals 14 residues. The V call is TRBV28, the J call TRBJ2-1; the D gene is possibly TRBD1 (6 bases). This clonotype originated in a young man with active or convalescent COVID-19. Sequencing input: peripheral blood. The chain's CDR3 is CASRSQGQGNEQFF. As DNA, the CDR3 is TGTGCCAGCAGATCCCAAGGGCAGGGGAATGAGCAGTTCTTC. Supplemented by reference TRBV28 and TRBJ2-1, the full variable domain reads DVKVTQSSRYLVKRTGEKVFLECVQDMDHENMFWYRQDPGLGLRLIYFSYDVKMKEKGDIPEGYSVSREKKERFSLILESASTNQTSMYLCASRSQGQGNEQFFGPGTRLTVL.